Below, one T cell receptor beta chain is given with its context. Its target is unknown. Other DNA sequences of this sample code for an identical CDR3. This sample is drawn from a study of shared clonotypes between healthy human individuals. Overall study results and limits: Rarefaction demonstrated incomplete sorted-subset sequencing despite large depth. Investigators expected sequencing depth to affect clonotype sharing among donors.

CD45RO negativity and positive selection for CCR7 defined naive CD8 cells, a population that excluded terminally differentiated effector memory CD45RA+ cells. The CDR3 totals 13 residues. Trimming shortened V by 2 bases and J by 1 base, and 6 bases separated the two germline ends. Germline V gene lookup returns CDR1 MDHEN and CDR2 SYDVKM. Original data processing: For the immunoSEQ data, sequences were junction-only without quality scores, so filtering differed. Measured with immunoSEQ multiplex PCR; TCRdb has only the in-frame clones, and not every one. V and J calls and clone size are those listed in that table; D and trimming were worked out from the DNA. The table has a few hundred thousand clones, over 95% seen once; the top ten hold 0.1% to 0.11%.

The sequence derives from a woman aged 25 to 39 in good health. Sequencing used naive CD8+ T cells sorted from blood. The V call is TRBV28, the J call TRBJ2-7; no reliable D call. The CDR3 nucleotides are TGTGCCAGCAGTTTAGGGGTTTCCTACGAGCAGTACTTC. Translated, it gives CASSLGVSYEQYF.